Included here is one T cell receptor beta chain sequence, with context. This entry comes from a study of T cell clones after liver transplantation. Study at large: TCRbeta sequencing after a pre-transplant mixed lymphocyte reaction identified graft-donor-reactive clones, later tracked in post-transplant blood. Draws occurred before transplant, before withdrawal, and after complete or failed withdrawal.

From germline, CDR1 is MNHEY and CDR2 SMNVEV (reference sequence). Trimming removed 6 bases at V and 0 bases at J, with 11 bases between. This CDR3 is 14 amino acids long. TCRdb's copy holds only in-frame clones and misses some; the assay was immunoSEQ multiplex PCR. The repertoire consists of about 75,000 clones, with under 90% occurring once and the leading ten covering around 2%. This material consisted of CD4+ T cells from blood, taken around 50 months after liver transplant. This TCR was sampled from a human patient who received a liver transplant. The T cells may come from the graft donor. The chain joins TRBV27 to TRBJ1-1; D gene ambiguous. For the CDR3, the DNA is TGTGCCAGCAGCTCGGCTACGATGAACACTGAAGCTTTCTTT. Its protein is CASSSATMNTEAFF.